These 22 T cell receptor beta chains were sequenced from one sample in a study of cytomegalovirus exposure and HLA in healthy donors. PCR employed 60 Vbeta and 13 Jbeta primers. Libraries were prepared by immunoSEQ multiplex PCR; TCRdb keeps only in-frame clonotypes and omits some of them. Of 130,000 or so clones listed, around three fifths are singletons. The sequenced material came from PBMCs. The receptors stem from a male donor in good health and CMV-seronegative.

The chain combines TRBV5-8 with TRBJ1-2, with 9 bases aligning to TRBD1. Germline V gene sequence: CDR1 SGHTS, CDR2 YDEGEE. The CDR3 runs 15 residues. The junction had 13 bases not matched to a gene; V was cut back by 1 base and J by 12 bases. As DNA, the CDR3 is TGTGCCAGCAGCTTGACATCGTTGACAGGGGGTGAGAACACCTTC. Protein product: CASSLTSLTGGENTF.

The chain uses TRBV7-9 and TRBJ2-7, with D possibly matching TRBD2 (6 bases). Looked up from germline, CDR1 is SEHNR and CDR2 is FQNEAQ (reference sequence). This CDR3 contains 13 residues. The germline V and J ends were trimmed by 5 bases and 1 base, with 9 bases remaining between them. CDR3 protein: CASSRGYSYEQYF. The CDR3 DNA reads as TGTGCCAGCAGCCGGGGGTATTCCTACGAGCAGTACTTC.

The chain couples TRBV7-2 to TRBJ2-7; the match to TRBD2 covers 9 bases. The CDR3 loop spans 14 amino acids. The V segment lost 5 bases and the J segment 6 bases; nucleotides outside the gene matches: 8. Germline lookup yields CDR1 SGHTA and CDR2 FQGNSA. CDR3 region: CASSRLAGSSEQYF. In DNA, the CDR3 is TGTGCCAGCAGCCGTCTAGCGGGGAGTTCCGAGCAGTACTTC.

V gene TRBV2 combines with J gene TRBJ2-7, with D maybe TRBD1 (5 bases). This CDR3 comprises 14 residues. V was trimmed by 2 bases and J by 3 bases, leaving 11 bases between them. The germline V gene has CDR1 SNHLY and CDR2 FYNNEI. CDR3 residues: CASSEIYRYYEQYF. In nucleotides, the CDR3 is TGTGCCAGCAGTGAAATATACAGGTACTACGAGCAGTACTTC.

The chain has TRBV2 and TRBJ1-5; D might be TRBD1 (5 bases). This CDR3 is 13 amino acids long. The germline gives CDR1 SNHLY, CDR2 FYNNEI. Trimming shortened V by 5 bases and J by 11 bases, and 16 bases separated the two germline ends. The CDR3 DNA is TGTGCCAGCAGTCCCGGGGGGTGGGGAGCCCAGCATTTT. Translating gives CASSPGGWGAQHF.

The J gene is TRBJ1-4, the V gene TRBV11-2; 9 nucleotides align to TRBD1. Germline CDR1 SGHAT, CDR2 FQNNGV. Germline trimming cut 4 bases from V and 7 bases from J; bases unmatched to any gene: 7. This CDR3 region has 15 residues. The CDR3 sequence is CASSSTGTGSEKLFF. The CDR3 DNA follows: TGTGCCAGCAGCTCCACGGGGACAGGGAGTGAAAAACTGTTTTTT.

About this clone itself: Other DNA variants within this sample encode the same CDR3. The rearrangement uses TRBV4-3 and TRBJ2-3, with 11 bases that match TRBD2. Germline V CDR1 and CDR2: LGHNA, YSLEER. The CDR3 is 16 residues long. V shed 1 base and J 6 bases; nucleotides not matched to a gene: 6. Here the CDR3 DNA reads TGCGCCAGCAGCCAAGGTAGCGGGGGGGCCAGGGATACGCAGTATTTT. Residues: CASSQGSGGARDTQYF.

The count of this clone is one. This chain uses TRBV7-9 with TRBJ2-7; TRBD2 is a possible D gene (6 bases). Germline V lookup: CDR1 SEHNR, CDR2 FQNEAQ (reference sequence). V dropped 5 bases and J dropped 5 bases, with 25 bases sitting between them. This CDR3 comprises 17 residues. The CDR3 DNA sequence: TGTGCCAGCAGCCTCGGTCGCGGAGGGCTCGTGGAGGACGAGCAGTACTTC. This translates into CASSLGRGGLVEDEQYF. Looking up the rest from reference TRBV7-9 and TRBJ2-7 gives the full variable domain: DTGVSQNPRHKITKRGQNVTFRCDPISEHNRLYWYRQTLGQGPEFLTYFQNEAQLEKSRLLSDRFSAERPKGSFSTLEIQRTEQGDSAMYLCASSLGRGGLVEDEQYFGPGTRLTVT.

J is TRBJ2-5 and V is TRBV19; 10 nucleotides match TRBD1. The CDR3 loop spans 16 amino acids. Germline V gene lookup returns CDR1 LNHDA and CDR2 SQIVND (reference sequence). The trim removed 1 base at V and 1 base at J, leaving 3 bases unmatched. Written as DNA, the CDR3 is TGTGCCAGTAGTATAGGGACAGGGGGAGGCCAAGAGACCCAGTACTTC. Its translation: CASSIGTGGGQETQYF. The entire variable domain, with the rest obtained from reference TRBV19 and TRBJ2-5, is as follows: DGGITQSPKYLFRKEGQNVTLSCEQNLNHDAMYWYRQDPGQGLRLIYYSQIVNDFQKGDIAEGYSVSREKKESFPLTVTSAQKNPTAFYLCASSIGTGGGQETQYFGPGTRLLVL.

V gene TRBV5-4 combines with J gene TRBJ2-5; weak D call: TRBD1 (6 bases). The germline V and J ends were trimmed by 3 bases and 5 bases, with 17 bases remaining between them. Germline CDR1 SGHNT, CDR2 YYREEE (reference sequence). The CDR3 is 15 amino acids. The CDR3 reads CASSSPRGSTETQYF. For the CDR3, the DNA is TGTGCCAGCAGCTCCCCCAGGGGCAGTACTGAGACCCAGTACTTC.

The gene calls are TRBV2 and TRBJ1-2; D unclear. Between the trimmed V and J ends, which lost 0 bases and 1 base, there was a span of 9 bases. The germline V gene has CDR1 SNHLY and CDR2 FYNNEI. This CDR3 comprises 15 residues. DNA for the CDR3: TGTGCCAGCAGTGAAGCGCTTTTAGTTAACTATGGCTACACCTTC. It codes for CASSEALLVNYGYTF. Full variable domain (outside the CDR3, taken from reference TRBV2 and TRBJ1-2): EPEVTQTPSHQVTQMGQEVILRCVPISNHLYFYWYRQILGQKVEFLVSFYNNEISEKSEIFDDQFSVERPDGSNFTLKIRSTKLEDSAMYFCASSEALLVNYGYTFGSGTRLTVV.

The table lists this clone with a count of one. The chain combines TRBV7-2 with TRBJ1-5, with D perhaps TRBD1 (5 bases). In germline, CDR1 is SGHTA, CDR2 FQGNSA. The CDR3 has 15 amino acids. The V end lost 2 bases, the J end lost 6 bases, and 14 bases lay between the germline ends. The CDR3 DNA is TGTGCCAGCAGCTTATGGGAGGGGCTGGGTCAGCCCCAGCATTTT. This gives the protein CASSLWEGLGQPQHF. Using reference TRBV7-2 and TRBJ1-5 for the parts outside the CDR3, the full variable domain is GAGVSQSPSNKVTEKGKDVELRCDPISGHTALYWYRQSLGQGLEFLIYFQGNSAPDKSGLPSDRFSAERTGGSVSTLTIQRTQQEDSAVYLCASSLWEGLGQPQHFGDGTRLSIL.

The rearrangement uses TRBV18 and TRBJ1-1; D perhaps matches TRBD1 (5 bases). CDR1 is KGHSH and CDR2 is LQKENI in the germline V gene. V dropped 2 bases and J dropped 1 base, with 8 bases sitting between them. The CDR3 spans 14 residues. The CDR3 region is CASSPSGWNTEAFF. The CDR3 DNA reads as TGTGCCAGCTCACCATCAGGGTGGAACACTGAAGCTTTCTTT.

This clone was counted a single time. The chain couples TRBV11-3 to TRBJ2-3; tentatively, D is TRBD2 (6 bases). The germline CDR1 and CDR2 sequences are SGHNT and YENEEA. Trimming took 5 bases from V and 0 from J, leaving 9 bases between them. CDR3 length: 14 residues. The CDR3 sequence is CASSQGTSTDTQYF. DNA of the CDR3: TGTGCCAGCAGCCAAGGGACTAGCACAGATACGCAGTATTTT.

The genes are TRBV6-5 and TRBJ2-7, with TRBD1 as a possible D gene (6 bases). There are 15 residues in the CDR3. Germline lookup yields CDR1 MNHEY and CDR2 SVGAGI. V shed 2 bases and J shed 4 bases, with 15 bases lying between them. The CDR3 DNA is TGTGCCAGCAGTTACACCTACCGGGACACTTACGAGCAGTACTTC. Translating gives CASSYTYRDTYEQYF.

This chain connects TRBV4-1 to TRBJ1-1; D possibly corresponds to TRBD1 (6 bases). This CDR3 has 15 residues. Germline CDR1 is MGHRA and CDR2 is YSYEKL. Trimming left V 3 bases short and J 1 base short, with 12 bases between. The CDR3 DNA is TGCGCCAGCAGCCAGAACAGGGTGGGGAACACTGAAGCTTTCTTT. The encoded protein is CASSQNRVGNTEAFF.

This sequence joins TRBV19 and TRBJ1-2; no definite D call. Trimming removed 10 bases at V and 3 bases at J, with 15 bases between. Germline CDR1 is LNHDA and CDR2 is SQIVND (reference sequence). The CDR3 has 13 amino acids. The CDR3: CATSGTAYYGYTF. In DNA, the CDR3 is TGTGCCACCTCAGGCACTGCCTACTATGGCTACACCTTC.

This chain uses TRBV19 with TRBJ1-6; D perhaps matches TRBD1 (5 bases). Trimming cost V 1 base and J 8 bases, with 18 bases left between them. CDR1 is LNHDA and CDR2 is SQIVND in the germline V gene (reference sequence). The CDR3 spans 17 residues. CDR3 in DNA: TGTGCCAGTAGTATAGTTCATCTGGGGGGGAACGATTCACCCCTCCACTTT. Encoded protein: CASSIVHLGGNDSPLHF.

The V and J genes are TRBV7-2 and TRBJ2-7, with 10 bases matching TRBD2. V shed 1 base and J 3 bases; nucleotides not matched to a gene: 9. Germline CDR1 is SGHTA and CDR2 is FQGNSA. The CDR3 has 17 residues. CDR3 sequence (DNA): TGTGCCAGCAGCTTAGTAGGGAGCGGGGGGGCTTTCTACGAGCAGTACTTC. It encodes CASSLVGSGGAFYEQYF.

This clone was found a few times. CDR3 region: CASSLRIGDGNTGELFF. DNA for the CDR3: TGTGCCAGCAGCTTAAGGATCGGGGATGGGAACACCGGGGAGCTGTTTTTT. J is TRBJ2-2 and V is TRBV7-9; a possible D gene is TRBD2 (5 bases). Looked up from germline, CDR1 is SEHNR and CDR2 is FQNEAQ (reference sequence). V lost 2 bases, J lost 1 base, and 14 bases lay in between. CDR3 length: 17 amino acids. The full variable domain, in which reference TRBV7-9 and TRBJ2-2 provide the parts outside the CDR3, is DTGVSQNPRHKITKRGQNVTFRCDPISEHNRLYWYRQTLGQGPEFLTYFQNEAQLEKSRLLSDRFSAERPKGSFSTLEIQRTEQGDSAMYLCASSLRIGDGNTGELFFGEGSRLTVL.

The rearrangement links TRBV6-1 to TRBJ2-3; 7 nucleotides agree with TRBD1. The CDR3 contains 14 residues. V dropped 6 bases and J dropped 3; count of bases not matched to a gene: 6. Germline V gene lookup returns CDR1 MNHNS and CDR2 SASEGT. The CDR3 coding sequence is TGTGCCAGCAGGACAGGGCCGGAGACAGATACGCAGTATTTT. This gives the protein CASRTGPETDTQYF.

The J gene is TRBJ2-2, the V gene TRBV6-5; D remains ambiguous. The CDR3 runs 14 residues. V lost 3 bases to trimming and J lost 5 bases, with 10 bases between them. Looked up from germline, CDR1 is MNHEY and CDR2 is SVGAGI. CDR3 bases: TGTGCCAGCAGTTATAGGCTAGATACCGGGGAGCTGTTTTTT. This translates into CASSYRLDTGELFF.